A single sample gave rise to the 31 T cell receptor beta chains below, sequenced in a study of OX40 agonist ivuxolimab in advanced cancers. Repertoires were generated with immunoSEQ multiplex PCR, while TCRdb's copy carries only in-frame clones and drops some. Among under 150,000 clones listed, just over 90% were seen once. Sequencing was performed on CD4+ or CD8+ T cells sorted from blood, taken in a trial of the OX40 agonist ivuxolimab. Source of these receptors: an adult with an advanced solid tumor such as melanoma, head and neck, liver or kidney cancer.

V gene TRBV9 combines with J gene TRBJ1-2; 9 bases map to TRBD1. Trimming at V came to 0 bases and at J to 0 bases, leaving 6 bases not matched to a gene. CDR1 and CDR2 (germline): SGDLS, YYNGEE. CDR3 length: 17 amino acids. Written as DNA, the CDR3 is TGTGCCAGCAGCGTAGGGACAGGGGTGGGTACTAACTATGGCTACACCTTC. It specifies CASSVGTGVGTNYGYTF.

CDR3 nucleotides: TGTGCCAGCCCCGGGGGGGGCACAGATACGCAGTATTTT. Translation: CASPGGGTDTQYF. The V call is TRBV5-8, the J call TRBJ2-3; 8 bases agree with TRBD2. The V gene end was trimmed by 7 bases and the J gene end by 1 base; junction bases not matched to a gene: 2. Germline V CDR1 and CDR2: SGHTS, YDEGEE. CDR3 length: 13 amino acids.

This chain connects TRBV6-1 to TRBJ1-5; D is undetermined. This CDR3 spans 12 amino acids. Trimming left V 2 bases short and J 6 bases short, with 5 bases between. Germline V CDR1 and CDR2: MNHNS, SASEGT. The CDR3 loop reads CASSERSQPQHF. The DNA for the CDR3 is TGTGCCAGCAGTGAAAGGAGTCAGCCCCAGCATTTT.

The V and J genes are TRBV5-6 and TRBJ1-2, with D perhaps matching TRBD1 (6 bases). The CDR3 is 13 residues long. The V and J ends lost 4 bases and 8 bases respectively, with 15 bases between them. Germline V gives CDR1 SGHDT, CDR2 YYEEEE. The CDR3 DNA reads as TGTGCCAGCAGCGCCAACAGGGTTGGCGGCTACACCTTC. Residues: CASSANRVGGYTF.

CDR3 in DNA: TGTGCCAGCAGCTCGACTAGCGGGAGGGCAGATACGCAGTATTTT. It encodes CASSSTSGRADTQYF. The V and J genes are TRBV5-4 and TRBJ2-3; 14 bases line up with TRBD2. The CDR3 runs to 15 residues. CDR1 SGHNT and CDR2 YYREEE come from the germline V gene (reference sequence). J gave up 4 bases and V 3 bases, and 1 base lay outside the gene matches.

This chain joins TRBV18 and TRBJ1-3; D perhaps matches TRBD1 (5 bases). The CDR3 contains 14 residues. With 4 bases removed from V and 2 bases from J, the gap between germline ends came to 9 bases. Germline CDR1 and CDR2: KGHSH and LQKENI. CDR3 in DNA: TGTGCCAGCTCACGTGACAGAACTGGAAACACCATATATTTT. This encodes CASSRDRTGNTIYF.

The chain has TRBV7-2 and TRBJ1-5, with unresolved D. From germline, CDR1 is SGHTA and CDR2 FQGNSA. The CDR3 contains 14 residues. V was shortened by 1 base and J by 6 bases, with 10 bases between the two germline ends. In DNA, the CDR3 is TGTGCCAGCAGCTTAGTCGGGGTTAGTCAGCCCCAGCATTTT. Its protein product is CASSLVGVSQPQHF. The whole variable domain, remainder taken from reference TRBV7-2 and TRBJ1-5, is GAGVSQSPSNKVTEKGKDVELRCDPISGHTALYWYRQSLGQGLEFLIYFQGNSAPDKSGLPSDRFSAERTGGSVSTLTIQRTQQEDSAVYLCASSLVGVSQPQHFGDGTRLSIL.

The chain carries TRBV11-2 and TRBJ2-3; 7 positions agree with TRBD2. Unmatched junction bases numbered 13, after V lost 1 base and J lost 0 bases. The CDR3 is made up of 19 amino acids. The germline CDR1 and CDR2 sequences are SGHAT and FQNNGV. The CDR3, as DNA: TGTGCCAGCAGCTTAGGGGGCGGGGGTATATATTTTAGCACAGATACGCAGTATTTT. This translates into CASSLGGGGIYFSTDTQYF.

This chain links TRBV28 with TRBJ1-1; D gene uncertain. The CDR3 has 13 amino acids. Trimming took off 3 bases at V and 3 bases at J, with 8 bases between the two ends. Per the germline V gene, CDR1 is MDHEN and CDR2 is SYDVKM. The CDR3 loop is CASSFMRDTEAFF. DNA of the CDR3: TGTGCCAGCAGTTTCATGAGGGACACTGAAGCTTTCTTT.

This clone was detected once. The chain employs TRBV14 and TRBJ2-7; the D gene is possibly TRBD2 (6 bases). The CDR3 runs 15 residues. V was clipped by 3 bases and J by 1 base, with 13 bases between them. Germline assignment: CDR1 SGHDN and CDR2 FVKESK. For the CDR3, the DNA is TGTGCCAGCAGCCAGGGGACTGTTGCTTCCTACGAGCAGTACTTC. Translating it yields CASSQGTVASYEQYF.

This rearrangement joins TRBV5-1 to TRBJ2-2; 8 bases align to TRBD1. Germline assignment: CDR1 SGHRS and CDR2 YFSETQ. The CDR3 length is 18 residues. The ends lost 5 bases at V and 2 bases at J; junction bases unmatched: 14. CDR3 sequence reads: CASSSDPGGLTNTGELFF. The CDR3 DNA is TGCGCCAGCAGTTCTGACCCAGGGGGCTTAACCAACACCGGGGAGCTGTTTTTT.

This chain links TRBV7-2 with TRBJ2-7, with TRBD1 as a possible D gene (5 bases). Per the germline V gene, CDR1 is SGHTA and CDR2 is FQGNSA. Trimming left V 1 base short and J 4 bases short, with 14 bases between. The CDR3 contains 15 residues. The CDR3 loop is CASSLEAGPFYEQYF. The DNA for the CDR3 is TGTGCCAGCAGCTTAGAGGCAGGGCCCTTTTACGAGCAGTACTTC.

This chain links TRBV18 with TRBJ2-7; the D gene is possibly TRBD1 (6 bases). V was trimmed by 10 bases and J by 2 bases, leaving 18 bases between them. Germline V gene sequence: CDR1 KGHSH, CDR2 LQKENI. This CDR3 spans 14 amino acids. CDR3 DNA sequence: TGTGCCACCCGCTTAGGACAGAGCACCTACGAGCAGTACTTC. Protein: CATRLGQSTYEQYF. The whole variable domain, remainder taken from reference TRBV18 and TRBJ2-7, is NAGVMQNPRHLVRRRGQEARLRCSPMKGHSHVYWYRQLPEEGLKFMVYLQKENIIDESGMPKERFSAEFPKEGPSILRIQQVVRGDSAAYFCATRLGQSTYEQYFGPGTRLTVT.

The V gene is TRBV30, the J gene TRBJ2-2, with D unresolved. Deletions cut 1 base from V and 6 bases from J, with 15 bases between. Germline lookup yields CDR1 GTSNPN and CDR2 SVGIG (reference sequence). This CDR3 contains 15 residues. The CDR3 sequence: CAWSALPLAPGELFF. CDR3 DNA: TGTGCCTGGAGTGCCCTCCCCTTGGCTCCCGGGGAGCTGTTTTTT.

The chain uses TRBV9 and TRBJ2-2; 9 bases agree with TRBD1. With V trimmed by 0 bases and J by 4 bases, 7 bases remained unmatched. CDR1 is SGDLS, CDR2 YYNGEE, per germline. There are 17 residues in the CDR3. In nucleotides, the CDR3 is TGTGCCAGCAGCGTAGCCCCACAGGGGGCGGGCACCGGGGAGCTGTTTTTT. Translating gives CASSVAPQGAGTGELFF.

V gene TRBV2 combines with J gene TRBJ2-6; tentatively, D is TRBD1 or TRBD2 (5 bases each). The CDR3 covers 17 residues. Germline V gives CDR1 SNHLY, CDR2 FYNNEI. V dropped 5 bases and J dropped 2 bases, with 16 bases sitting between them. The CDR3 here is CASSWGSTVTGANVLTF. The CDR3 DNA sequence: TGTGCCAGCAGTTGGGGGTCGACAGTTACTGGGGCCAACGTCCTGACTTTC.

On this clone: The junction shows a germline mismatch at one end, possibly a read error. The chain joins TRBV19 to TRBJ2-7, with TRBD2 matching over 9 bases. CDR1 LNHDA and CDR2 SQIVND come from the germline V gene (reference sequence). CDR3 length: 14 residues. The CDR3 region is CASRIAGVRSEQYF. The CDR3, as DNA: TGTGCCAGTAGGATAGCGGGAGTAAGGAGCGAGCAGTACTTC.

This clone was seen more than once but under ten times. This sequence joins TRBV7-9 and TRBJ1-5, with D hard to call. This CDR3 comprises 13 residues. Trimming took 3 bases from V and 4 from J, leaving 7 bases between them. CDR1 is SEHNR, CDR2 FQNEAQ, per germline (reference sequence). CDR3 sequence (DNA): TGTGCCAGCAGCTTTGACCCGAATCAGCCCCAGCATTTT. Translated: CASSFDPNQPQHF.

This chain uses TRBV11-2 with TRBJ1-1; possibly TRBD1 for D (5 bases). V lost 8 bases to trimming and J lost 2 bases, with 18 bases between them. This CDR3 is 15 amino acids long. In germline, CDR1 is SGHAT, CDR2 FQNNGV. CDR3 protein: CASRRVAGTNTEAFF. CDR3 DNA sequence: TGTGCCAGCCGCCGGGTTGCTGGGACTAACACTGAAGCTTTCTTT.

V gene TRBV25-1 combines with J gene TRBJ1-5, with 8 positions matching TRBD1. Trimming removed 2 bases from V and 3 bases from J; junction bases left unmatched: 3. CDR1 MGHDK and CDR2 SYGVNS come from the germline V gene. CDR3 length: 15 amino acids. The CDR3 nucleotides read TGTGCCAGCAGTGAAGCAGGGGGCTTCAATCAGCCCCAGCATTTT. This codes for CASSEAGGFNQPQHF.

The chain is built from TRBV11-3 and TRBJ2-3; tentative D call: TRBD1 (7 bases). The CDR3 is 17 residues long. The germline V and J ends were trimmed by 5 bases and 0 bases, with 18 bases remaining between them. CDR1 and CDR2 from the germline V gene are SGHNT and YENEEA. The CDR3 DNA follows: TGTGCCAGCAGCCTGGGGGGACAGTCTTATAGCACAGATACGCAGTATTTT. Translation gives CASSLGGQSYSTDTQYF.

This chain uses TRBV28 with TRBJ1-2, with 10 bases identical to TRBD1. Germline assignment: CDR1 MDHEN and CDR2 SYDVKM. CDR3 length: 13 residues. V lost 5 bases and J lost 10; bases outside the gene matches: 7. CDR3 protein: CASSPSGTGDYTF. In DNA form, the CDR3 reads TGTGCCAGCAGTCCCTCCGGGACAGGGGACTACACCTTC.

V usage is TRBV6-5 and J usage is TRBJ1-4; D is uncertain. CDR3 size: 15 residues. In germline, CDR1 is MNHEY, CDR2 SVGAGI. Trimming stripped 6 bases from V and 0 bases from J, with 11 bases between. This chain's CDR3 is CASSRKDATNEKLFF. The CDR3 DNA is TGTGCCAGCAGCCGCAAAGATGCAACTAATGAAAAACTGTTTTTT.

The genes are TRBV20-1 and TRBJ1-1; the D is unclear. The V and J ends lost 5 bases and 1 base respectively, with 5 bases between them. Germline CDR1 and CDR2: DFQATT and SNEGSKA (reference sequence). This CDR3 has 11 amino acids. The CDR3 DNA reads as TGCAGTGCTGTGGAGAACACTGAAGCTTTCTTT. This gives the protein CSAVENTEAFF.

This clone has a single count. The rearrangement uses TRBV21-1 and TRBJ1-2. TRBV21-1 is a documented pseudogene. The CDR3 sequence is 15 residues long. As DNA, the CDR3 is TGTGCCAGCAGCAAAGGGGGTGGGGAGACCCATGGCTACACCTTC. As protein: CASSKGGGETHGYTF.

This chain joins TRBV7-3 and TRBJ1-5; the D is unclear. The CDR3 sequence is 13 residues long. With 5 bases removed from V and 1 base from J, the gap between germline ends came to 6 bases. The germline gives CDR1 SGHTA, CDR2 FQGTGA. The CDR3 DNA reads TGTGCCAGCAGCCCCGGGAGCAATCAGCCCCAGCATTTT. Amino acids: CASSPGSNQPQHF.

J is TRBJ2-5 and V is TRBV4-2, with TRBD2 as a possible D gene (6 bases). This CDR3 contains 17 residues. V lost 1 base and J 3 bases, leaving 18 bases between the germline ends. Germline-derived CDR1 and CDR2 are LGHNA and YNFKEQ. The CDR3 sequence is CASSQGSTSRIKETQYF. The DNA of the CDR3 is TGTGCCAGCAGCCAAGGCAGCACTAGCCGGATCAAAGAGACCCAGTACTTC.

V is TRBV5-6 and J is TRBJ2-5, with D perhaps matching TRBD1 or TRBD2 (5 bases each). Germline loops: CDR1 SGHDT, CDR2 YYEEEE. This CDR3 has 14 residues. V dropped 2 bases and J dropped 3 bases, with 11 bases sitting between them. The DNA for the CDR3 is TGTGCCAGCAGCTTCGGGGCGGCTAAAGAGACCCAGTACTTC. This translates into CASSFGAAKETQYF.

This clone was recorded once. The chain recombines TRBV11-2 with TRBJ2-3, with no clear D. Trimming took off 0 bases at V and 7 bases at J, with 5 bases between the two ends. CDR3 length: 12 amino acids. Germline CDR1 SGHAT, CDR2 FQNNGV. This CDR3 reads CASSLDPYTQYF. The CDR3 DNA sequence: TGTGCCAGCAGCTTAGACCCCTATACGCAGTATTTT.

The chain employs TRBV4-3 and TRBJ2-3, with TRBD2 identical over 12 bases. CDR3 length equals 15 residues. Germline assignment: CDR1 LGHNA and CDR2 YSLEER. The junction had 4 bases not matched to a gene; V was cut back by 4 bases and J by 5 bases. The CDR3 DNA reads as TGCGCCAGCAGCCCAAGACTAGCGGGAGAAGATACGCAGTATTTT. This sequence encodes CASSPRLAGEDTQYF.

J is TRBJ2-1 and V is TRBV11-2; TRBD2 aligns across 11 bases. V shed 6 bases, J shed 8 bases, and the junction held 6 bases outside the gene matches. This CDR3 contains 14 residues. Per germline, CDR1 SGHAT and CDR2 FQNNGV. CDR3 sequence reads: CASRPSGRLDEQFF. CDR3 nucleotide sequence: TGTGCCAGCAGGCCTAGCGGGAGGTTAGATGAGCAGTTCTTC.